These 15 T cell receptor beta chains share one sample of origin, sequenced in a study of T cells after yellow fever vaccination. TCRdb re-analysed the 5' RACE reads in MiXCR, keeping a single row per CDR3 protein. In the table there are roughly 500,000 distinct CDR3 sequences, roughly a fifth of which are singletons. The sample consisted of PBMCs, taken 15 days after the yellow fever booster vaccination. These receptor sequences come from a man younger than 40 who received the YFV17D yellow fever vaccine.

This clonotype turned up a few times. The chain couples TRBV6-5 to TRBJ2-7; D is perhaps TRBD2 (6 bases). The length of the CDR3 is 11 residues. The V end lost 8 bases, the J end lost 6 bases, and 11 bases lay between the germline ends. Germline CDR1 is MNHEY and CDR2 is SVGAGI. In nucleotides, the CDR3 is TGTGCCAGCGGGACTTTGGGCGAGCAGTACTTC. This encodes CASGTLGEQYF.

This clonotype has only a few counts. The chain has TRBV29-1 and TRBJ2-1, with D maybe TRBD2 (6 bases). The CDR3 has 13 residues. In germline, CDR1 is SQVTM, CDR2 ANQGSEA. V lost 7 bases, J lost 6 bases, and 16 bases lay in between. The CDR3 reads CSEIDLEGNEQFF. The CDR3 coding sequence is TGCAGCGAAATCGACTTGGAGGGCAATGAGCAGTTCTTC.

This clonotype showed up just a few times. The CDR3 DNA is TGCGCCAGCAGCTTGGGAGCTGGAGGATTCCAAGAGACCCAGTACTTC. As protein: CASSLGAGGFQETQYF. V and J are TRBV5-1 and TRBJ2-5; a weak D match, TRBD2 (5 bases). There are 16 residues in the CDR3. Deletions cut 0 bases from V and 1 base from J, with 13 bases between. Germline V gene data show CDR1 as SGHRS and CDR2 as YFSETQ.

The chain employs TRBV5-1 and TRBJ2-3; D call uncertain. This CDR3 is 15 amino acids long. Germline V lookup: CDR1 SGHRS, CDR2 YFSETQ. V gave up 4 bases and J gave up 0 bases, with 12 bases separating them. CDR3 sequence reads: CASSTQESSTDTQYF. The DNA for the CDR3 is TGCGCCAGCAGCACTCAGGAGTCTAGCACAGATACGCAGTATTTT.

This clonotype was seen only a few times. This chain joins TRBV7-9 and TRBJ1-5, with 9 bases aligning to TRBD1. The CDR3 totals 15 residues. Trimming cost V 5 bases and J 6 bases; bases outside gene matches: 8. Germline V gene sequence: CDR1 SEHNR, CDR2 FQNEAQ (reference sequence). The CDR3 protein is CASSHRDRETQPQHF. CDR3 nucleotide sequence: TGTGCCAGCAGCCACCGGGACAGGGAGACTCAGCCCCAGCATTTT.

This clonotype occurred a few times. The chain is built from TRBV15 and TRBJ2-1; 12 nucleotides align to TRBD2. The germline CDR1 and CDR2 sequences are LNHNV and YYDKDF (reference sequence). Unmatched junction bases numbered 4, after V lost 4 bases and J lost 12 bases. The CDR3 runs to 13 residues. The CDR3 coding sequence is TGTGCCACCAGCATCTTGACTAGCGGGGGGCAGTTCTTC. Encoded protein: CATSILTSGGQFF.

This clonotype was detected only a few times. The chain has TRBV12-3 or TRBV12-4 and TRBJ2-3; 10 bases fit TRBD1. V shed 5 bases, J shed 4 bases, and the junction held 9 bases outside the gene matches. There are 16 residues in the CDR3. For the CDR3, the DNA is TGTGCCAGCAGTCCTGTGACAGGGGGCTTGGCAGATACGCAGTATTTT. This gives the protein CASSPVTGGLADTQYF.

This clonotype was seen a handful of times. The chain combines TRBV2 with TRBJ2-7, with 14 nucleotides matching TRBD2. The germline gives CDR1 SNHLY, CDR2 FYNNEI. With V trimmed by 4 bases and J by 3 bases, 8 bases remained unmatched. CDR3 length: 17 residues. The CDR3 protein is CASSAGTSGSVGYEQYF. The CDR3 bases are TGTGCCAGCAGTGCCGGGACTAGCGGGAGCGTAGGCTACGAGCAGTACTTC.

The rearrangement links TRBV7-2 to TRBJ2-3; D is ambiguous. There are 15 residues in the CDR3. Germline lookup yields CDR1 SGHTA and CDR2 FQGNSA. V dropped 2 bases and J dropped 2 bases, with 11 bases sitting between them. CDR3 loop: CASSLFSQATDTQYF. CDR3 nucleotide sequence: TGTGCCAGCAGCTTATTTAGTCAGGCCACAGATACGCAGTATTTT.

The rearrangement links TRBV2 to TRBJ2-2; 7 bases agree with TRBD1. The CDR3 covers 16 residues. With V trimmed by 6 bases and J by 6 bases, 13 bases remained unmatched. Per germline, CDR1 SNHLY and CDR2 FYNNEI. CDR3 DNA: TGTGCCAGCAGGCGCTTGACAGGGTCGATGCCCGGGGAGCTGTTTTTT. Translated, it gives CASRRLTGSMPGELFF.

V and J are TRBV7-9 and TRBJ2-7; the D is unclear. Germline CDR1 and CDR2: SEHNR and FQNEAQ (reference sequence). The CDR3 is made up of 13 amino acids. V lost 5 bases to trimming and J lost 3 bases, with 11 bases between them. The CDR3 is CASSLDTHYEQYF. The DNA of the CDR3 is TGTGCCAGCAGCCTAGACACGCACTACGAGCAGTACTTC.

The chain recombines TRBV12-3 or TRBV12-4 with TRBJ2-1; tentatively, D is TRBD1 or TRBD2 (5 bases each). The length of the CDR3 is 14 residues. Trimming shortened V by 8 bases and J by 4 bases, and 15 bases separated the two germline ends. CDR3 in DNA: TGTGCCAGCTACATTGGGGGTACTTACAATGAGCAGTTCTTC. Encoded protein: CASYIGGTYNEQFF.

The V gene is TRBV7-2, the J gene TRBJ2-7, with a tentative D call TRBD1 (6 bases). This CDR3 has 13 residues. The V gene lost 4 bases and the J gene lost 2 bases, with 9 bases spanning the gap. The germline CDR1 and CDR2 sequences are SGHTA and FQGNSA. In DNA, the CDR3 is TGTGCCAGCAGCTCAGGGGCCCCCTACGAGCAGTACTTC. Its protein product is CASSSGAPYEQYF.

DNA of the CDR3: TGCAGCGTTGCTCTTAAGGGAGAGGAGACCCAGTACTTC. Its protein product is CSVALKGEETQYF. V usage is TRBV29-1 and J usage is TRBJ2-5; D might be TRBD2 (5 bases). The V gene's germline CDR1 is SQVTM and CDR2 ANQGSEA. There are 13 residues in the CDR3. The V gene lost 4 bases and the J gene lost 5 bases, with 14 bases spanning the gap.

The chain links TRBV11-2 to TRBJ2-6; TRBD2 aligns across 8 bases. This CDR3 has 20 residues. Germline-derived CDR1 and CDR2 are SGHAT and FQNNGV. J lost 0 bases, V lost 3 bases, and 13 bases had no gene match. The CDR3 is CASSFRDRLAWSSGANVLTF. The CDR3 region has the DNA TGTGCCAGCAGCTTCAGGGACCGACTAGCGTGGAGCTCTGGGGCCAACGTCCTGACTTTC.